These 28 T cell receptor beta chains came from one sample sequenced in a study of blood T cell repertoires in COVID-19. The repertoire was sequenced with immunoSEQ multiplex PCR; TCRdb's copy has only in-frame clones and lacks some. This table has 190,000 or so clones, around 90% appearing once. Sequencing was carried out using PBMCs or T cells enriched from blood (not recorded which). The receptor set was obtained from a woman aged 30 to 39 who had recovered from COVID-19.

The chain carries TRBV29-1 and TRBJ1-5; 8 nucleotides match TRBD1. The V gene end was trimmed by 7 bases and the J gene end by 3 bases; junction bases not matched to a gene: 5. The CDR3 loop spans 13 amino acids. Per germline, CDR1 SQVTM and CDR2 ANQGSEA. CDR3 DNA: TGCAGCGCTGGACAGGGCCCCAATCAGCCCCAGCATTTT. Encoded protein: CSAGQGPNQPQHF.

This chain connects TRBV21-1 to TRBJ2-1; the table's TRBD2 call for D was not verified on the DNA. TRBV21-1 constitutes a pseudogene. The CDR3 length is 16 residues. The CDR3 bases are TGTGCCAGCAGCAAAGGTCGCGGGAGGAGCAGTACTGAGCAGTTCTTC. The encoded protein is CASSKGRGRSSTEQFF.

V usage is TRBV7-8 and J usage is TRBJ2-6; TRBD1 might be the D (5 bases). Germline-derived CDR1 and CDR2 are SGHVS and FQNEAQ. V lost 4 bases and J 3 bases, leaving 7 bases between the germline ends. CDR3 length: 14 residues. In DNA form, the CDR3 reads TGTGCCAGCAGCTCAGGGCATGGGGCCAACGTCCTGACTTTC. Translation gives CASSSGHGANVLTF.

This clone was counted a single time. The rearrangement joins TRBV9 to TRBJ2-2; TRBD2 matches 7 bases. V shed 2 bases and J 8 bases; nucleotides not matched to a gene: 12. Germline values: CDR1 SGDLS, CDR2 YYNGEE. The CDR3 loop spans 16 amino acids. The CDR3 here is CASSVPLAGASGELFF. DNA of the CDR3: TGTGCCAGCAGCGTCCCCTTGGCGGGAGCTTCGGGGGAGCTGTTTTTT.

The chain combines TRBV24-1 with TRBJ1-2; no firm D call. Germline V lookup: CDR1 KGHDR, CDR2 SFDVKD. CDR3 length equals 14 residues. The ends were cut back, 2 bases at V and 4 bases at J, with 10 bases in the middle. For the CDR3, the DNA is TGTGCCACCAGTGATTCGTGGCGGTTCTATGGCTACACCTTC. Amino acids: CATSDSWRFYGYTF.

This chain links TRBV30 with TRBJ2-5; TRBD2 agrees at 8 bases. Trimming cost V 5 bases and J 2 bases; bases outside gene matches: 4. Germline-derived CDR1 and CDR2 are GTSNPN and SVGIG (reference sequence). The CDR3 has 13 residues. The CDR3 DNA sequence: TGTGCCTGGGCGGGGGGACCTCAAGAGACCCAGTACTTC. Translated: CAWAGGPQETQYF.

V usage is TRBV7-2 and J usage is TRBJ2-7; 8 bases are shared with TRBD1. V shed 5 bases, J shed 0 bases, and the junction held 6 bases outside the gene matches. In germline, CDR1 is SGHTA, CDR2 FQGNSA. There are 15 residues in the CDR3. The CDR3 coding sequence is TGTGCCAGCAGCCCCCAGGGGGCCTTCTCCTACGAGCAGTACTTC. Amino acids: CASSPQGAFSYEQYF.

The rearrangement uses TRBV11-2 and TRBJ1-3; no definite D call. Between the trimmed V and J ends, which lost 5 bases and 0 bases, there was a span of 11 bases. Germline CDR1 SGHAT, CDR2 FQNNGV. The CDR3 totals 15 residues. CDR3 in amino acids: CASSVYPSSGNTIYF. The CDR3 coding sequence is TGTGCCAGCAGCGTCTATCCTAGCTCTGGAAACACCATATATTTT.

The DNA of the CDR3 is TGTGCCAGCATCCCGCCCGGGACTAGCGGGAATCACGAGCAGTACTTC. It specifies CASIPPGTSGNHEQYF. This rearrangement joins TRBV2 to TRBJ2-7; 13 bases are shared with TRBD2. The V segment lost 7 bases and the J segment 5 bases; nucleotides outside the gene matches: 11. The germline V gene encodes CDR1 SNHLY and CDR2 FYNNEI. The CDR3 covers 16 residues.

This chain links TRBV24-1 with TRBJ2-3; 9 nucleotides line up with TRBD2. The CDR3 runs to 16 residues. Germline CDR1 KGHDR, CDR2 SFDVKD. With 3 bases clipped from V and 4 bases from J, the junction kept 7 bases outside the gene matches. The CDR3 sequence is CATSDPGTSIADTQYF. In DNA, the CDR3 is TGTGCCACCAGTGATCCCGGGACTAGCATCGCAGATACGCAGTATTTT.

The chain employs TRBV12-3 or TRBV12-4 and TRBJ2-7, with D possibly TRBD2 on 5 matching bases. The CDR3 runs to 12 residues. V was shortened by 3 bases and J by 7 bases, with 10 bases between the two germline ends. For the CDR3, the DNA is TGTGCCAGCAGTTTGGCTCGCGGGGAGCAGTACTTC. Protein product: CASSLARGEQYF.

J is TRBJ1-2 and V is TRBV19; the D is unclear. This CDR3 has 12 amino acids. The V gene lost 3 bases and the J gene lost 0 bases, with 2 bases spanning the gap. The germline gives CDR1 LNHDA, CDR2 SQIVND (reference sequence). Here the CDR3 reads CASSITNYGYTF. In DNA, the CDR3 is TGTGCCAGTAGTATCACTAACTATGGCTACACCTTC.

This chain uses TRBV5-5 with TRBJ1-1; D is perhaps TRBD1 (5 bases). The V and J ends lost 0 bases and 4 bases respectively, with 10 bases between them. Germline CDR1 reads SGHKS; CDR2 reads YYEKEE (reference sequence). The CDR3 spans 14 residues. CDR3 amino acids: CASSLGGGVTEAFF. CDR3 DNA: TGTGCCAGCAGCTTGGGGGGAGGGGTCACTGAAGCTTTCTTT.

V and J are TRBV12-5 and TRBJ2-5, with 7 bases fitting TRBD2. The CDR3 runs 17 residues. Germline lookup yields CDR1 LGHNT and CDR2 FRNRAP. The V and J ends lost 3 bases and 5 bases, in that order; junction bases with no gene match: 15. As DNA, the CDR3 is TGTGCTAGTGGTTTCATCCCAGGACTAGTGGGGCTTGAGACCCAGTACTTC. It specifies CASGFIPGLVGLETQYF.

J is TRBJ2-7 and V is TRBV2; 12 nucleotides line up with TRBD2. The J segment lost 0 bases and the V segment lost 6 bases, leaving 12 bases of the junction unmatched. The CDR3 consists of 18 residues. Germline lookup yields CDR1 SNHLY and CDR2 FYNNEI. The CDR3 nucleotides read TGTGCCAGCAGGTACCGACTAGCGGGGGCCTCTTACTCCTACGAGCAGTACTTC. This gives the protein CASRYRLAGASYSYEQYF.

CDR3 loop: CSARDLQTQYF. The DNA of the CDR3 is TGCAGTGCTAGAGATCTTCAGACCCAGTACTTC. The V call is TRBV20-1, the J call TRBJ2-5; no definite D call. V lost 0 bases, J lost 6 bases, and 5 bases lay in between. Germline CDR1 and CDR2: DFQATT and SNEGSKA (reference sequence). The CDR3 is 11 residues long.

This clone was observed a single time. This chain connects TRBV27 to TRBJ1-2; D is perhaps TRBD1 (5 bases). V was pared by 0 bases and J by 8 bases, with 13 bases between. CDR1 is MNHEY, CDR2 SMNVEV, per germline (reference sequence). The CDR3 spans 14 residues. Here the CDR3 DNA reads TGTGCCAGCAGTTTATCGACTACGGGGGTAGGCTACACCTTC. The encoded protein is CASSLSTTGVGYTF.

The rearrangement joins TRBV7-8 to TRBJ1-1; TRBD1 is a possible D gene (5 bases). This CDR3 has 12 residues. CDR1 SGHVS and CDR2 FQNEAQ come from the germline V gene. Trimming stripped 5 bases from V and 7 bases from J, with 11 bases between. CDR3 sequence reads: CASSLREIEAFF. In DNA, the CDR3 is TGTGCCAGCAGCCTCAGGGAAATTGAAGCTTTCTTT.

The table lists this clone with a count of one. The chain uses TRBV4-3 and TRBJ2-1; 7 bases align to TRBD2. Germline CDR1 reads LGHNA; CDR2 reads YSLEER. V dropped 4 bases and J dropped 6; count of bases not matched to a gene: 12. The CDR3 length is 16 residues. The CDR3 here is CASSRDLASGSNEQFF. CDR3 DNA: TGCGCCAGCAGCCGGGATCTGGCTAGCGGTAGCAATGAGCAGTTCTTC.

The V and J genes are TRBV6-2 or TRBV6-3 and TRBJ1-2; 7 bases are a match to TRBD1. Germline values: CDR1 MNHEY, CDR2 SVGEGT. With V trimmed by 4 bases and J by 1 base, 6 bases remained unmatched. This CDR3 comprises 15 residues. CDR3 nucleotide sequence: TGTGCCAGCAGTTTCCGGACAGGTCTTAACTATGGCTACACCTTC. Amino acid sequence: CASSFRTGLNYGYTF.

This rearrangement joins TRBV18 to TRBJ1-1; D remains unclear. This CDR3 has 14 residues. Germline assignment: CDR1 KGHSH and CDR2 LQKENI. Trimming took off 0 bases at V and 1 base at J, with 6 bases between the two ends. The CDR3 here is CASSPPGGNTEAFF. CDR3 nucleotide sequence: TGTGCCAGCTCACCACCCGGTGGGAACACTGAAGCTTTCTTT. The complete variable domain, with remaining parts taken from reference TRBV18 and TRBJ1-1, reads NAGVMQNPRHLVRRRGQEARLRCSPMKGHSHVYWYRQLPEEGLKFMVYLQKENIIDESGMPKERFSAEFPKEGPSILRIQQVVRGDSAAYFCASSPPGGNTEAFFGQGTRLTVV.

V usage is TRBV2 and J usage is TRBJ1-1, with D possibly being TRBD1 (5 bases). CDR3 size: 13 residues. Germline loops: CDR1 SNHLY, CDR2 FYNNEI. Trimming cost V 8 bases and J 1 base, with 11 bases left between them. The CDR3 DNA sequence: TGTGCCAGCGTAGGGAGGGGGAACACTGAAGCTTTCTTT. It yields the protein CASVGRGNTEAFF.

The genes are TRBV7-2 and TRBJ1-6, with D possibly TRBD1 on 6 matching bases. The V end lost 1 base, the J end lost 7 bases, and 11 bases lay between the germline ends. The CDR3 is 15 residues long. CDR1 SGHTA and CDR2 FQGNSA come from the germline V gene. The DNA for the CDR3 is TGTGCCAGCAGCTTAGAAGGGGACAAAAATTCACCCCTCCACTTT. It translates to CASSLEGDKNSPLHF.

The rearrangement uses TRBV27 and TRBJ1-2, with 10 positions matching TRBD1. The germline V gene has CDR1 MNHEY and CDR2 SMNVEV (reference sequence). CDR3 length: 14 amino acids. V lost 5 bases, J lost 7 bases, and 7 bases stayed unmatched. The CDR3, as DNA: TGTGCCAGCAGTCTCGACAGGGGGCCCGGTGGCTACACCTTC. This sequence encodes CASSLDRGPGGYTF.

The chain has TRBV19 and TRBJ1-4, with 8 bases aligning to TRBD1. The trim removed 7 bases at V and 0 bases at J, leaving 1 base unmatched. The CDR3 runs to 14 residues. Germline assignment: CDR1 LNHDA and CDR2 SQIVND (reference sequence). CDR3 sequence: CASKGQATNEKLFF. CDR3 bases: TGTGCCAGTAAGGGACAGGCAACTAATGAAAAACTGTTTTTT.

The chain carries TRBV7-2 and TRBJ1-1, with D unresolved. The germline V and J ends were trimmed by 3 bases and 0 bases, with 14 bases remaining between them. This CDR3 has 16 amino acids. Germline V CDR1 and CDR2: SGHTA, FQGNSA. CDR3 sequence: CASSFGSTVMNTEAFF. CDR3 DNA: TGTGCCAGCAGCTTCGGATCAACAGTTATGAACACTGAAGCTTTCTTT.

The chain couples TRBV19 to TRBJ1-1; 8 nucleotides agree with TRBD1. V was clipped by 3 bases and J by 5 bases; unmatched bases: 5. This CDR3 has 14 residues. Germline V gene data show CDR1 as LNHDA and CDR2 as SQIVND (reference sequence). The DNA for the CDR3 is TGTGCCAGTAGTATCGACAGGGGAGAGACTGAAGCTTTCTTT. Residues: CASSIDRGETEAFF. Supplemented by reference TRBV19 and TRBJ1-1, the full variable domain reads DGGITQSPKYLFRKEGQNVTLSCEQNLNHDAMYWYRQDPGQGLRLIYYSQIVNDFQKGDIAEGYSVSREKKESFPLTVTSAQKNPTAFYLCASSIDRGETEAFFGQGTRLTVV.

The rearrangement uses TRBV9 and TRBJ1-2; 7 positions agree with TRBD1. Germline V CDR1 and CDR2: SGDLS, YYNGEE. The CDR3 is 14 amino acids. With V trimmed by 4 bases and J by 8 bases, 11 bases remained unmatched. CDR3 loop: CASSTPDRVVGYTF. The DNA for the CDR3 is TGTGCCAGCAGCACCCCAGACAGGGTGGTAGGCTACACCTTC.